This T cell receptor beta chain was retrieved from a study of blood T cells in healthy people across ages. Study-level information: Template switching caught about one barcoded beta molecule for each two T cells.

A second PCR, run for about 7 to 11 cycles, used a sample-barcoded 5' primer plus a J-beta primer mix. TCRdb passed the 5' RACE reads through MiXCR, listing each CDR3 protein once. The sample has roughly 730,000 distinct CDR3 sequences, 45% to 70% seen once. Comments on this clonotype: What it binds is not known.

Regarding the study as a whole: No one knew whether donors had CMV, which possibly confounded expanded clonotype changes.

This CDR3 region has 14 residues. V lost 2 bases, J lost 1 base, and 3 bases stayed unmatched. The germline gives CDR1 DFQATT, CDR2 SNEGSKA (reference sequence). This chain connects TRBV20-1 to TRBJ1-1; 8 bases map to TRBD1. This TCR derives from a man between 40 and 49 years old in good health. The sequenced sample was blood. CDR3 coding DNA: TGCAGTGCTAGACCCGGGACAGGGAACACTGAAGCTTTCTTT. Protein sequence: CSARPGTGNTEAFF.